The 11 T cell receptor beta chains presented below share a single source sample, sequenced in a study of blood T cells in healthy people across ages. Together with a sample-barcoded 5' primer, a J-beta primer mix was included in a second PCR lasting roughly 6 to 12 cycles. From the 5' RACE reads, TCRdb called clonotypes with MiXCR, one entry per CDR3 protein. The data contain 650,000 to 800,000 distinct CDR3 sequences, 45% to 60% of them singletons. The source material was blood. The receptor source for this set is a woman of 80 years or more in good health.

The rearrangement links TRBV27 to TRBJ2-5, with no clear D. The CDR3 loop spans 13 amino acids. Germline assignment: CDR1 MNHEY and CDR2 SMNVEV (reference sequence). V was cut by 5 bases and J by 5 bases, with 12 bases left in between. CDR3 in amino acids: CASSIYMGETQYF. CDR3 DNA sequence: TGTGCCAGCAGTATATATATGGGGGAGACCCAGTACTTC.

V is TRBV29-1 and J is TRBJ2-6; D is perhaps TRBD1 (5 bases). Germline assignment: CDR1 SQVTM and CDR2 ANQGSEA. Trimming removed 4 bases at V and 0 bases at J, with 13 bases between. The CDR3 is 16 amino acids. In nucleotides, the CDR3 is TGCAGCGTTGCCGACAGACACGTCTCTGGGGCCAACGTCCTGACTTTC. As protein: CSVADRHVSGANVLTF.

The CDR3 sequence: CASALSGTGNNYGYTF. CDR3 nucleotide sequence: TGTGCCAGCGCGCTCTCCGGGACAGGCAATAACTATGGCTACACCTTC. V is TRBV12-3 or TRBV12-4 and J is TRBJ1-2, with TRBD1 matching 8 bases. V lost 8 bases, J lost 1 base, and 12 bases stayed unmatched. The CDR3 is 16 residues long.

The chain combines TRBV30 with TRBJ2-3; D possibly corresponds to TRBD2 (6 bases). V lost 1 base and J lost 6, with 17 bases in between. This CDR3 spans 15 amino acids. CDR1 and CDR2 (germline): GTSNPN, SVGIG (reference sequence). Here the CDR3 reads CAWSESLPRGDTQYF. The CDR3 DNA sequence: TGTGCCTGGAGTGAGAGCCTGCCGCGGGGTGATACGCAGTATTTT.

J is TRBJ2-1 and V is TRBV11-3; 8 bases are shared with TRBD1. CDR3 length: 16 residues. Germline V gene lookup returns CDR1 SGHNT and CDR2 YENEEA. With 0 bases clipped from V and 5 bases from J, the junction kept 6 bases outside the gene matches. CDR3 protein: CASSLDWGTGHNEQFF. CDR3 in DNA: TGTGCCAGCAGCTTAGATTGGGGGACAGGCCACAATGAGCAGTTCTTC.

This clonotype showed up many times. The chain links TRBV12-3 or TRBV12-4 to TRBJ1-2; possibly TRBD1 for D (5 bases). The V end was cut by 5 bases, the J end by 8 bases, with 18 bases between. CDR3 length: 14 amino acids. CDR3 DNA: TGTGCCAGCAGTGGCAGCCGGGCAGGGAAGGGCTACACCTTC. Encoded protein: CASSGSRAGKGYTF.

The genes are TRBV7-6 and TRBJ2-1; D gene uncertain. This CDR3 is built from 16 residues. V was cut by 5 bases and J by 2 bases, with 16 bases left in between. CDR1 is SGHVS, CDR2 FNYEAQ, per germline. The CDR3 protein is CASSSVADGPYNEQFF. The CDR3 DNA reads as TGTGCCAGCAGCAGCGTCGCGGACGGCCCCTACAATGAGCAGTTCTTC.

The V call is TRBV9, the J call TRBJ2-2; D uncertain. V dropped 0 bases and J dropped 1 base, with 4 bases sitting between them. There are 14 residues in the CDR3. Germline V gene data show CDR1 as SGDLS and CDR2 as YYNGEE. The CDR3 protein is CASSVVVNTGELFF. The CDR3 nucleotides are TGTGCCAGCAGCGTAGTGGTGAACACCGGGGAGCTGTTTTTT.

About this clonotype itself: A junction end diverges from the germline sequence, so it may reflect a read error. The gene calls are TRBV10-2 and TRBJ2-1; 7 bases map to TRBD2. CDR1 WSHSY and CDR2 SAAADI come from the germline V gene. The CDR3 is 15 residues long. The CDR3 sequence is CASSASGLAYNEQFF. The CDR3 DNA sequence: TGCGCAAGCAGTGCATCTGGACTAGCCTACAATGAGCAGTTCTTC.

In this sample, this clonotype turned up many times. The CDR3 DNA reads TGTGCCATCAGTGGCCAGACAGCAAATGAGCAGTTCTTC. It encodes CAISGQTANEQFF. The gene calls are TRBV10-3 and TRBJ2-1, with a weak D call TRBD1 (5 bases). Trimming removed 4 bases from V and 7 bases from J, with 11 bases in between. Germline loops: CDR1 ENHRY, CDR2 SYGVKD. This CDR3 contains 13 residues.

This clonotype occurred many times. The rearrangement uses TRBV10-3 and TRBJ2-5; TRBD1 matches at 7 bases. The CDR3 has 14 residues. The germline V gene encodes CDR1 ENHRY and CDR2 SYGVKD. V was clipped by 4 bases and J by 3 bases; unmatched bases: 5. CDR3: CAISGGTAKETQYF. DNA of the CDR3: TGTGCCATCAGTGGGGGGACAGCAAAAGAGACCCAGTACTTC.